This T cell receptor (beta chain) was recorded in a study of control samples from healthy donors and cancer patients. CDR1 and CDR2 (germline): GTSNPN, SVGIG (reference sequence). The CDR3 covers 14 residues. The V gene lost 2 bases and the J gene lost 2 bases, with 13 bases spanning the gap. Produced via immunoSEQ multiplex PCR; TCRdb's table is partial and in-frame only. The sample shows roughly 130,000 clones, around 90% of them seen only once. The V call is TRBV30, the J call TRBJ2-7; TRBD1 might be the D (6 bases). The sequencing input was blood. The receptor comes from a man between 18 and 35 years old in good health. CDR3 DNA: TGTGCCTGGAGTCAGGAGGACAGAGCCTACGAGCAGTACTTC. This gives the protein CAWSQEDRAYEQYF.